Listed here are 27 T cell receptor beta chains from one sample, sequenced in a study of blood T cell repertoires in COVID-19. Using immunoSEQ multiplex PCR, the repertoire was profiled, and TCRdb retains in-frame clones only, with some absent. The sample lists 55,000 to 80,000 clones, roughly 89% seen once, with under 10% in the top ten. Sequencing was done on a sample of peripheral blood. The origin of the receptors is a man older than 75 with acute or convalescent COVID-19.

The V call is TRBV10-2, the J call TRBJ2-3; 8 positions match TRBD2. The CDR3 is made up of 17 amino acids. After removal of 1 base from V and 0 bases from J, the junction contained 6 bases not matched to a gene. Germline values: CDR1 WSHSY, CDR2 SAAADI. CDR3 loop: CASSEFLAGPSTDTQYF. CDR3 DNA: TGCGCCAGCAGTGAGTTTTTAGCGGGGCCAAGCACAGATACGCAGTATTTT.

The rearrangement joins TRBV6-6 to TRBJ1-1; a possible D gene is TRBD1 (6 bases). This CDR3 is built from 15 residues. Per the germline V gene, CDR1 is MNHNY and CDR2 is SVGAGI (reference sequence). V dropped 5 bases and J dropped 0 bases, with 13 bases sitting between them. The CDR3 coding sequence is TGTGCCAGCAGTCCCCTAGGGGGTTTGAACACTGAAGCTTTCTTT. The encoded protein is CASSPLGGLNTEAFF.

The genes are TRBV5-1 and TRBJ2-1, with D hard to call. V lost 0 bases and J lost 1, with 8 bases in between. The germline CDR1 and CDR2 sequences are SGHRS and YFSETQ. The CDR3 is 15 amino acids. The CDR3 sequence is CASSLVGESYNEQFF. In nucleotides, the CDR3 is TGCGCCAGCAGCTTGGTTGGAGAGTCCTACAATGAGCAGTTCTTC.

The chain has TRBV3-1 (or the pseudogene TRBV3-2) and TRBJ2-3; 8 nucleotides line up with TRBD2. After removal of 0 bases from V and 9 bases from J, the junction contained 5 bases not matched to a gene. This CDR3 comprises 14 residues. Germline CDR1 LGHDT, CDR2 YNNKEL (reference sequence). The CDR3 protein is CASSQDSGAGTQYF. Written as DNA, the CDR3 is TGTGCCAGCAGCCAAGATAGCGGGGCGGGCACGCAGTATTTT.

The gene calls are TRBV24-1 and TRBJ2-1; D remains unclear. The CDR3 totals 14 residues. V was trimmed by 4 bases and J by 0 bases, leaving 6 bases between them. Germline V gene lookup returns CDR1 KGHDR and CDR2 SFDVKD. The DNA of the CDR3 is TGTGCCACCAGTGAGAAGAGCTCCTACAATGAGCAGTTCTTC. It codes for CATSEKSSYNEQFF.

The chain couples TRBV7-8 to TRBJ2-1; 7 nucleotides align to TRBD1. This CDR3 comprises 17 residues. Per the germline V gene, CDR1 is SGHVS and CDR2 is FQNEAQ. J gave up 5 bases and V 1 base, and 11 bases lay outside the gene matches. This CDR3 reads CASSLGWTGGLDNEQFF. Written as DNA, the CDR3 is TGTGCCAGCAGCTTAGGTTGGACAGGAGGATTGGACAATGAGCAGTTCTTC.

In DNA form, the CDR3 reads TGCGCCAGCAGCCATACAGGGGAGGAGACCCAGTACTTC. This gives the protein CASSHTGEETQYF. The V and J genes are TRBV4-1 and TRBJ2-5, with 7 bases identical to TRBD1. V was pared by 3 bases and J by 5 bases, with 3 bases of the junction left unmatched. The CDR3 spans 13 residues. From germline, CDR1 is MGHRA and CDR2 YSYEKL.

This chain connects TRBV7-9 to TRBJ1-4; the D gene is possibly TRBD1 (6 bases). The CDR3 totals 18 residues. With 1 base removed from V and 0 bases from J, the gap between germline ends came to 15 bases. From germline, CDR1 is SEHNR and CDR2 FQNEAQ (reference sequence). The CDR3 loop is CASSLEGQTHATNEKLFF. The CDR3 DNA is TGTGCCAGCAGCTTAGAAGGACAGACTCATGCAACTAATGAAAAACTGTTTTTT.

The rearrangement joins TRBV5-1 to TRBJ1-5; 8 bases are shared with TRBD1. The CDR3 runs 15 residues. The V gene end was trimmed by 3 bases and the J gene end by 3 bases; junction bases not matched to a gene: 5. From germline, CDR1 is SGHRS and CDR2 YFSETQ. The CDR3 protein is CASSSGQGDNQPQHF. The DNA of the CDR3 is TGCGCCAGCAGCTCCGGACAGGGAGACAATCAGCCCCAGCATTTT.

The chain recombines TRBV30 with TRBJ1-5; D might be TRBD1 (5 bases). Germline assignment: CDR1 GTSNPN and CDR2 SVGIG (reference sequence). The CDR3 loop spans 16 amino acids. V lost 0 bases and J lost 6, with 18 bases in between. In nucleotides, the CDR3 is TGTGCCTGGAGTGTAAGGTCCGTCAGGGTGGGTCAGCCCCAGCATTTT. It is translated as CAWSVRSVRVGQPQHF.

V gene TRBV2 combines with J gene TRBJ2-5, with 9 bases lining up with TRBD2. The germline gives CDR1 SNHLY, CDR2 FYNNEI. Trimming cost V 0 bases and J 6 bases; bases outside gene matches: 11. This CDR3 spans 17 amino acids. CDR3 DNA sequence: TGTGCCAGCAGTGAAGCAGCGGGACTAGCTATTATGAAGACCCAGTACTTC. This translates into CASSEAAGLAIMKTQYF.

The J gene is TRBJ1-3, the V gene TRBV19; 7 bases agree with TRBD1. The J segment lost 0 bases and the V segment lost 3 bases, leaving 14 bases of the junction unmatched. Per the germline V gene, CDR1 is LNHDA and CDR2 is SQIVND (reference sequence). The CDR3 length is 19 residues. CDR3 sequence: CASSIPGGRSDRSGNTIYF. The CDR3 region has the DNA TGTGCCAGTAGTATCCCAGGGGGTCGCTCTGACCGCTCTGGAAACACCATATATTTT.

The J gene is TRBJ2-3, the V gene TRBV4-1; D is unresolved. CDR3 length: 16 residues. With 0 bases removed from V and 2 bases from J, the gap between germline ends came to 12 bases. The germline V gene encodes CDR1 MGHRA and CDR2 YSYEKL. CDR3 DNA: TGCGCCAGCAGCCAAGATTTACCGACTTCCACAGATACGCAGTATTTT. Its translation is CASSQDLPTSTDTQYF.

The chain carries TRBV6-5 and TRBJ2-2; no reliable D call. V was cut by 5 bases and J by 6 bases, with 7 bases left in between. CDR1 is MNHEY and CDR2 is SVGAGI in the germline V gene. CDR3 size: 12 residues. DNA of the CDR3: TGTGCCAGCAGTCGTCCGTCCGGGGAGCTGTTTTTT. The encoded protein is CASSRPSGELFF.

The chain recombines TRBV7-3 with TRBJ2-5, with D perhaps matching TRBD1 (6 bases). This CDR3 contains 14 residues. The germline V gene has CDR1 SGHTA and CDR2 FQGTGA. Trimming removed 2 bases at V and 5 bases at J, with 12 bases between. In DNA form, the CDR3 reads TGTGCCAGCAGCTTAGGGGGCCTAGGGGAGACCCAGTACTTC. It codes for CASSLGGLGETQYF.

The CDR3 nucleotides read TGCGCCAGCAGCTTGGTGTCCCAGATAAACACTGAAGCTTTCTTT. Protein sequence: CASSLVSQINTEAFF. The V call is TRBV5-1, the J call TRBJ1-1; unclear D gene. Trimming took off 0 bases at V and 2 bases at J, with 11 bases between the two ends. This CDR3 contains 15 residues. CDR1 SGHRS and CDR2 YFSETQ come from the germline V gene.

The chain couples TRBV29-1 to TRBJ2-7; D not certain. Trimming took off 5 bases at V and 0 bases at J, with 8 bases between the two ends. The CDR3 sequence is 12 residues long. Germline V gives CDR1 SQVTM, CDR2 ANQGSEA. The CDR3 DNA follows: TGCAGCGTTTCTGCGAGCTCCTACGAGCAGTACTTC. It yields the protein CSVSASSYEQYF.

The chain is built from TRBV27 and TRBJ2-3; 7 bases line up with TRBD2. Trimming at V came to 3 bases and at J to 0 bases, leaving 3 bases not matched to a gene. The CDR3 is 15 amino acids. Germline V CDR1 and CDR2: MNHEY, SMNVEV (reference sequence). The CDR3 bases are TGTGCCAGCAGTTTGTCTAGCGGTAGCACAGATACGCAGTATTTT. It yields the protein CASSLSSGSTDTQYF.

The rearrangement links TRBV27 to TRBJ1-1; 10 bases are a match to TRBD1. Germline loops: CDR1 MNHEY, CDR2 SMNVEV (reference sequence). The CDR3 covers 15 residues. V trimming: 3 bases; J trimming: 4 bases; junction bases outside the gene matches: 5. The CDR3: CASSFIGTGATEAFF. CDR3 coding DNA: TGTGCCAGCAGTTTCATCGGGACAGGGGCCACTGAAGCTTTCTTT.

The rearrangement joins TRBV6-5 to TRBJ1-5; TRBD1 might be the D (5 bases). The CDR3 runs to 12 residues. V lost 4 bases to trimming and J lost 9 bases, with 10 bases between them. CDR1 is MNHEY and CDR2 is SVGAGI in the germline V gene. The CDR3, as DNA: TGTGCCAGCAGTTTGAGACAGACGCCCCAGCATTTT. This translates into CASSLRQTPQHF.

This clone has just a few counts. J is TRBJ1-2 and V is TRBV19; 7 bases agree with TRBD1. V lost 6 bases, J lost 2 bases, and 6 bases stayed unmatched. Germline V lookup: CDR1 LNHDA, CDR2 SQIVND (reference sequence). CDR3 length: 14 residues. The CDR3 DNA is TGTGCCAGTAGAAGGGACAGAAAGAACTATGGCTACACCTTC. Protein: CASRRDRKNYGYTF.

The V gene is TRBV7-9, the J gene TRBJ2-6, with D possibly matching TRBD1 (5 bases). CDR3 size: 17 residues. Germline values: CDR1 SEHNR, CDR2 FQNEAQ (reference sequence). V gave up 1 base and J gave up 5 bases, with 15 bases separating them. The CDR3 region is CASSLETDLRRANVLTF. The CDR3 DNA reads TGTGCCAGCAGCTTAGAGACAGACCTCAGGAGGGCCAACGTCCTGACTTTC.

The V gene is TRBV24-1, the J gene TRBJ2-1; TRBD2 aligns across 9 bases. Germline V gene sequence: CDR1 KGHDR, CDR2 SFDVKD. The CDR3 contains 15 residues. Unmatched junction bases numbered 7, after V lost 3 bases and J lost 8 bases. DNA for the CDR3: TGTGCCACCAGTGATGGGGGCGGGAGGGGCGATGAGCAGTTCTTC. Translated, it gives CATSDGGGRGDEQFF.

The V gene is TRBV6-5, the J gene TRBJ2-7, with 7 nucleotides matching TRBD1. Per the germline V gene, CDR1 is MNHEY and CDR2 is SVGAGI. The CDR3 contains 12 residues. Losses at the gene ends were 5 bases for V and 7 bases for J; bases not matched to a gene: 5. The CDR3 coding sequence is TGTGCCAGCAGTAAGACAGGGAATGAGCAGTACTTC. It translates to CASSKTGNEQYF.

This chain uses TRBV15 with TRBJ1-2; D is possibly TRBD1 (6 bases). Between the trimmed V and J ends, which lost 0 bases and 4 bases, there was a span of 12 bases. CDR1 is LNHNV, CDR2 YYDKDF, per germline (reference sequence). This CDR3 spans 15 amino acids. CDR3 sequence reads: CATSRDKTGAYGYTF. The DNA of the CDR3 is TGTGCCACCAGCAGAGATAAGACAGGAGCCTATGGCTACACCTTC.

This clone was observed a few times. The chain joins TRBV9 to TRBJ1-2, with D unclear. Trimming shortened V by 4 bases and J by 4 bases, and 11 bases separated the two germline ends. The CDR3 has 13 residues. Germline CDR1 reads SGDLS; CDR2 reads YYNGEE. The CDR3 nucleotides read TGTGCCAGCAGCCCGCCATCGGGCTATGGCTACACCTTC. Its translation is CASSPPSGYGYTF.

This clone was seen only a few times. The V and J genes are TRBV4-1 and TRBJ2-7; 11 nucleotides align to TRBD1. The CDR3 runs to 14 residues. Germline CDR1 reads MGHRA; CDR2 reads YSYEKL. Trimming at V came to 6 bases and at J to 3 bases, leaving 4 bases not matched to a gene. This chain's CDR3 is CASRRDRGYYEQYF. DNA of the CDR3: TGCGCCAGCAGGCGGGACAGGGGGTACTACGAGCAGTACTTC.